This TCR beta chain was sequenced in a study of OX40 agonist ivuxolimab in advanced cancers. Study overall: It was permissible to have had prior anti-PD-1, anti-PD-L1 or anti-CTLA-4 therapy, and 40% had some. Study-level results: Antigen specificity remained undetermined for the expanded peripheral T cells.

The investigators sampled blood at baseline, at cycle 4 day 1, and at cycle 7 day 1. The data were produced by immunoSEQ multiplex PCR, yet TCRdb's version contains in-frame clones alone and is incomplete. The sample includes tens of thousands of clones, 75% to 90% of them seen just once. Notes on this clone: The target antigen is unknown.

With 5 bases removed from V and 0 bases from J, the gap between germline ends came to 13 bases. The germline gives CDR1 SEHNR, CDR2 FQNEAQ (reference sequence). This CDR3 is 16 amino acids long. The chain uses TRBV7-9 and TRBJ2-2, with D possibly being TRBD1 or TRBD2 (5 bases each). This sequence was found in an adult with an advanced solid tumor such as melanoma, head and neck, liver or kidney cancer. Sequencing used CD4+ or CD8+ T cells sorted from blood, obtained in a trial of the OX40 agonist ivuxolimab. Here the CDR3 reads CASSDRRGANTGELFF. Written as DNA, the CDR3 is TGTGCCAGCAGCGATAGAAGAGGGGCGAACACCGGGGAGCTGTTTTTT.